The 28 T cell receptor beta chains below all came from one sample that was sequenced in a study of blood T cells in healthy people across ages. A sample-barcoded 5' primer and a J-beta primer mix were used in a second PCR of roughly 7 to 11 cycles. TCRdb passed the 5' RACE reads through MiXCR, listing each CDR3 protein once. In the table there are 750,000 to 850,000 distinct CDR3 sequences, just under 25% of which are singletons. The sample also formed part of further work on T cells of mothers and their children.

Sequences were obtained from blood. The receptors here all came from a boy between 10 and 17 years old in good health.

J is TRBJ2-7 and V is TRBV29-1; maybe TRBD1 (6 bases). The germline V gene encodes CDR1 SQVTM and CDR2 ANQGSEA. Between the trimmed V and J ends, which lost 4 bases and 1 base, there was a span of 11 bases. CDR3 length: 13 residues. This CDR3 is CSVVRTESYEQYF. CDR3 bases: TGCAGCGTTGTCCGGACAGAGTCCTACGAGCAGTACTTC.

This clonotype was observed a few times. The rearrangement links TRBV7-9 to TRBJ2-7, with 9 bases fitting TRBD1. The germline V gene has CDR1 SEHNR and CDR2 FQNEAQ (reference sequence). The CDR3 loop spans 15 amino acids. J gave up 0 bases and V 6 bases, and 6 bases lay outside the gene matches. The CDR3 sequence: CASRGDREVSYEQYF. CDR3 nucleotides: TGTGCCAGCAGGGGGGACAGGGAAGTCTCCTACGAGCAGTACTTC.

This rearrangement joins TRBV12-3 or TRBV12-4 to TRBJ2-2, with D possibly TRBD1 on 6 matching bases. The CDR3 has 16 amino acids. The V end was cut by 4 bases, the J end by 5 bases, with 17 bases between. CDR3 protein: CASSSGWADRTGELFF. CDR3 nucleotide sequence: TGTGCCAGCAGTTCTGGGTGGGCGGACAGAACCGGGGAGCTGTTTTTT.

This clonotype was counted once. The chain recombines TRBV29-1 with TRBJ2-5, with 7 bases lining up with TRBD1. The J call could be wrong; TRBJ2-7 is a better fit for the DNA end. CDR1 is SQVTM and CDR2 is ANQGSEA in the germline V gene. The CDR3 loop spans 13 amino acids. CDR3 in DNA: TGCAGCGTTGGGGCAGGGGGACCCTACGAGCAGTACTTC. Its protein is CSVGAGGPYEQYF.

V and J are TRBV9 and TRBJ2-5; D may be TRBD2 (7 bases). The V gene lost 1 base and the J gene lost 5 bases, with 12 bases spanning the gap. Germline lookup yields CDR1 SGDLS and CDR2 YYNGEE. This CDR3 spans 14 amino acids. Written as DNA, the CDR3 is TGTGCCAGCAGCGTACGGGGGGCAATCGAGACCCAGTACTTC. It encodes CASSVRGAIETQYF.

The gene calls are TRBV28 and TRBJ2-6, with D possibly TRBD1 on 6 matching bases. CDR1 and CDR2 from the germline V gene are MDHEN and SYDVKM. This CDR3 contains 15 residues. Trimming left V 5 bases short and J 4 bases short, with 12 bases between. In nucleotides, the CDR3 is TGTGCCAGCAGTGAACAGGGAACCGGGGCCAACGTCCTGACTTTC. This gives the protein CASSEQGTGANVLTF.

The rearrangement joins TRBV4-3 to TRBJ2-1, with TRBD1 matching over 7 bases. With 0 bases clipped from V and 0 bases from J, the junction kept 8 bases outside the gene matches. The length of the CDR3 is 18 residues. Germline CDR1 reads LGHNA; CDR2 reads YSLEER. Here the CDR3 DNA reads TGCGCCAGCAGCCAAGATACAGGGGCTTCAAGCTCCTACAATGAGCAGTTCTTC. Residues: CASSQDTGASSSYNEQFF.

CDR3 DNA: TGCGCCAGCAGCCACCAAAGCGGGGGGTCCTACAATGAGCAGTTCTTC. Translation: CASSHQSGGSYNEQFF. V and J are TRBV4-3 and TRBJ2-1; 9 nucleotides line up with TRBD2. The CDR3 loop spans 16 amino acids. The V gene end was trimmed by 3 bases and the J gene end by 1 base; junction bases not matched to a gene: 4. CDR1 is LGHNA, CDR2 YSLEER, per germline.

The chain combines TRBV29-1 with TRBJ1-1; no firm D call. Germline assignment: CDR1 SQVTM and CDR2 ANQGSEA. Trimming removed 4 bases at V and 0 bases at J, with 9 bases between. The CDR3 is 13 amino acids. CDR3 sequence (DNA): TGCAGCGTTGGCCCGTCTCTGAACACTGAAGCTTTCTTT. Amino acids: CSVGPSLNTEAFF.

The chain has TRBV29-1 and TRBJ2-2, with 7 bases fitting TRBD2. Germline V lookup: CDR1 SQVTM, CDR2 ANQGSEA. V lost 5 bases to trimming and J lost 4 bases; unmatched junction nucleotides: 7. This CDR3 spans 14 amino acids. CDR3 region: CSVKGLAGTGELFF. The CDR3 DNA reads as TGCAGCGTTAAGGGTTTAGCGGGCACCGGGGAGCTGTTTTTT.

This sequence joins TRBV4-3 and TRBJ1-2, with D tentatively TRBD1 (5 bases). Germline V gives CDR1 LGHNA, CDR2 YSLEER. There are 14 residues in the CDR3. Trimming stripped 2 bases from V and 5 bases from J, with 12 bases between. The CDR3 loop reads CASSQNFGGYGYTF. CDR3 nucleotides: TGCGCCAGCAGCCAAAACTTCGGGGGTTATGGCTACACCTTC.

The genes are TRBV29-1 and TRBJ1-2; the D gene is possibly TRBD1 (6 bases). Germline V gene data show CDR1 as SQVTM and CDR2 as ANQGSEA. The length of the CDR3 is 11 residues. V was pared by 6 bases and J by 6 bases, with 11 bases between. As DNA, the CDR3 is TGCAGCGTCGCGGACAGTGATGGCTACACCTTC. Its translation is CSVADSDGYTF.

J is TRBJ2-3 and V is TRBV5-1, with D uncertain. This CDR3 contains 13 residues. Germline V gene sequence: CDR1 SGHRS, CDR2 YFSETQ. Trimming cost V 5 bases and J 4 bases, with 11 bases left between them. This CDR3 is CASRTPVSDTQYF. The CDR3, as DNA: TGCGCCAGCAGAACGCCGGTATCAGATACGCAGTATTTT.

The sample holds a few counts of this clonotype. The CDR3, as DNA: TGCAGTGCTAGAGATCTGACGGGAGGGCCCTACGAGCAGTACTTC. This translates into CSARDLTGGPYEQYF. This rearrangement joins TRBV20-1 to TRBJ2-7; 8 bases are shared with TRBD2. This CDR3 is built from 15 residues. Germline lookup yields CDR1 DFQATT and CDR2 SNEGSKA (reference sequence). V dropped 0 bases and J dropped 2; count of bases not matched to a gene: 6.

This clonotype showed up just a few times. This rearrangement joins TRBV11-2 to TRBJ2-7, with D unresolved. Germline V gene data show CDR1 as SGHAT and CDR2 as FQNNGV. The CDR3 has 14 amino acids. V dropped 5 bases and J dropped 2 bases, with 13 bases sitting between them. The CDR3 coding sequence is TGTGCCAGCAGCCCCAGATTAGGTCCCTACGAGCAGTACTTC. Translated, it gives CASSPRLGPYEQYF.

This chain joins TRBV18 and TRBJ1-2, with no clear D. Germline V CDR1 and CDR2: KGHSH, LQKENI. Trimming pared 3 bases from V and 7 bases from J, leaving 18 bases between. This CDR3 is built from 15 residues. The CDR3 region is CASSPVSDSIRGYTF. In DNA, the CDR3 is TGTGCCAGCTCACCTGTATCGGACTCGATTCGTGGCTACACCTTC.

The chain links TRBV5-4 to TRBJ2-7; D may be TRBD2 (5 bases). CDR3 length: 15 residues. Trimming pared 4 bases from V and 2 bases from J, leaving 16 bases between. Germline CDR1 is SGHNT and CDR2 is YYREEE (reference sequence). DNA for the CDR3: TGTGCCAGCAGCACCGACGGGGTCACCGCCTACGAGCAGTACTTC. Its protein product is CASSTDGVTAYEQYF.

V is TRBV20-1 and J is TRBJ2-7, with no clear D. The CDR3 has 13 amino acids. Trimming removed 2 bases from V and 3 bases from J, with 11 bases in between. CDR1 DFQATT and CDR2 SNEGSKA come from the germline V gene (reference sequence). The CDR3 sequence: CSARNRRDYEQYF. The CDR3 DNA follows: TGCAGTGCTAGAAACAGAAGGGACTACGAGCAGTACTTC.

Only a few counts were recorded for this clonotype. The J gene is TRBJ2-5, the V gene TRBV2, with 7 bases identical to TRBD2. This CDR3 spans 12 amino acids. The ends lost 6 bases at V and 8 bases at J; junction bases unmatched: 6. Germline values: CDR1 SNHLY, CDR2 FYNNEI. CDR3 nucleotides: TGTGCCAGCAGGCGGGGCGGGGGTACCCAGTACTTC. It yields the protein CASRRGGGTQYF. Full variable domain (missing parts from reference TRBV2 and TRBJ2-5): EPEVTQTPSHQVTQMGQEVILRCVPISNHLYFYWYRQILGQKVEFLVSFYNNEISEKSEIFDDQFSVERPDGSNFTLKIRSTKLEDSAMYFCASRRGGGTQYFGPGTRLLVL.

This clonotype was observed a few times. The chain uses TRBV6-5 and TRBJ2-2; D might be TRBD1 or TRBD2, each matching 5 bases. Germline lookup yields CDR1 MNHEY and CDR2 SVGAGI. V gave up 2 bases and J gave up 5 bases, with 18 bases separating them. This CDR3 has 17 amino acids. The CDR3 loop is CASSYHNRPGRTGELFF. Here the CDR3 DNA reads TGTGCCAGCAGTTACCACAACAGACCGGGACGGACCGGGGAGCTGTTTTTT.

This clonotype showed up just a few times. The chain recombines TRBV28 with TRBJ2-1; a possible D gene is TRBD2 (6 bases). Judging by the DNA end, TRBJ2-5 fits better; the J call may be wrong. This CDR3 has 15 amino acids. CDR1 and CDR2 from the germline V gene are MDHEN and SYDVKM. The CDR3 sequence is CASSSPGLSAETQYF. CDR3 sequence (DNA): TGTGCCAGCAGTTCTCCGGGACTGTCGGCGGAGACCCAGTACTTC.

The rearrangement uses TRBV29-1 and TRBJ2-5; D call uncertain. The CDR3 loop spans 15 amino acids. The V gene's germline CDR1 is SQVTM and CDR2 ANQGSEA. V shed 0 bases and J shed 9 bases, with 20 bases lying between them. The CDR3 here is CSVEDPVTELMSQYF. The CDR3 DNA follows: TGCAGCGTTGAAGATCCAGTGACGGAGCTGATGTCCCAGTACTTC.

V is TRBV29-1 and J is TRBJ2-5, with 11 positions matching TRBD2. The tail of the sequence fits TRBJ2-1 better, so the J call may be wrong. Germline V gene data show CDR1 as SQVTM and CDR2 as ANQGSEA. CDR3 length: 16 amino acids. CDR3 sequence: CSVGKVAGGPGNEQFF. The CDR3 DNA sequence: TGCAGCGTCGGAAAAGTAGCGGGAGGGCCTGGTAATGAGCAGTTCTTC.

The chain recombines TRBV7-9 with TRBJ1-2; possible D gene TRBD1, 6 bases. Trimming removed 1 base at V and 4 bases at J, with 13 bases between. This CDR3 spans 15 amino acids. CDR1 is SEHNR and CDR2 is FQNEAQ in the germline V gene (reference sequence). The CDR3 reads CASSLGQARGYGYTF. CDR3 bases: TGTGCCAGCAGCTTAGGACAGGCGAGGGGCTATGGCTACACCTTC.

CDR3 amino acids: CASKGAKDTEAFF. The CDR3, as DNA: TGTGCCAGCAAGGGAGCGAAGGACACTGAAGCTTTCTTT. The rearrangement uses TRBV27 and TRBJ1-1; no clear D. The CDR3 spans 13 residues. V lost 7 bases, J lost 3 bases, and 12 bases lay in between. The V gene's germline CDR1 is MNHEY and CDR2 SMNVEV (reference sequence).

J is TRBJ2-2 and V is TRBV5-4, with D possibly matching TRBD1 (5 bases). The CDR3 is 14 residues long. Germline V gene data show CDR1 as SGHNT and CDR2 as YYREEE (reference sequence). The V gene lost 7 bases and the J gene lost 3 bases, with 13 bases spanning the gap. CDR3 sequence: CASASGQDTGELFF. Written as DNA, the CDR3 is TGTGCCAGCGCATCAGGACAAGACACCGGGGAGCTGTTTTTT.

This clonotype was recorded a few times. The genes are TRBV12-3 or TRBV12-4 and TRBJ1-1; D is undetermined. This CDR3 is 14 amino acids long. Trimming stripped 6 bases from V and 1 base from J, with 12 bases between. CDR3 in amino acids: CASSFRSGNTEAFF. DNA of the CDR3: TGTGCCAGCAGCTTTAGGTCAGGGAACACTGAAGCTTTCTTT.

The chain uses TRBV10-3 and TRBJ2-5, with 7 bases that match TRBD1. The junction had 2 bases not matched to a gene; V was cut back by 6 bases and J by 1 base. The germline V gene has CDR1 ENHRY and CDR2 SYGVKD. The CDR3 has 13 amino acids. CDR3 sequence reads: CAIRGQRQETQYF. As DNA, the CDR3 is TGTGCCATCAGGGGACAGCGCCAAGAGACCCAGTACTTC.